This entry lists 30 T cell receptor beta chains sequenced from one sample in a study of blood T cell repertoires in COVID-19. Data came from immunoSEQ multiplex PCR; TCRdb stores just in-frame clones and leaves some out. The sample has about 80,000 clones, 80% seen once. Sequencing was done on a sample of peripheral blood. Receptors were obtained from a woman between 35 and 50 years old with active or convalescent COVID-19.

This chain joins TRBV11-3 and TRBJ2-2, with D uncertain. The CDR3 is made up of 14 amino acids. Trimming took off 1 base at V and 2 bases at J, with 5 bases between the two ends. Germline V CDR1 and CDR2: SGHNT, YENEEA. This CDR3 is CASSLVSNTGELFF. CDR3 coding DNA: TGTGCCAGCAGCTTAGTCTCCAACACCGGGGAGCTGTTTTTT.

This chain connects TRBV18 to TRBJ2-7; 10 nucleotides line up with TRBD2. CDR3 length: 16 residues. Germline CDR1 is KGHSH and CDR2 is LQKENI. V lost 0 bases, J lost 4 bases, and 6 bases stayed unmatched. CDR3 in amino acids: CASSPPSSGSRYEQYF. CDR3 DNA: TGTGCCAGCTCACCACCTTCTAGCGGGAGTCGGTACGAGCAGTACTTC.

The chain is built from TRBV24-1 and TRBJ1-5; possible D gene TRBD1, 5 bases. Germline V gives CDR1 KGHDR, CDR2 SFDVKD. This CDR3 has 13 residues. V lost 5 bases and J 9 bases, leaving 13 bases between the germline ends. CDR3 in amino acids: CATSVTGGGPQHF. DNA of the CDR3: TGTGCCACCAGTGTAACCGGCGGGGGGCCCCAGCATTTT.

This clone turned up a few times. The chain employs TRBV19 and TRBJ2-3; D is possibly TRBD2 (6 bases). Trimming took off 11 bases at V and 5 bases at J, with 23 bases between the two ends. CDR1 and CDR2 from the germline V gene are LNHDA and SQIVND (reference sequence). This CDR3 has 15 amino acids. CDR3 in amino acids: CAHPPPAGRGDTQYF. The CDR3 nucleotides read TGTGCCCACCCCCCACCGGCAGGGCGGGGAGATACGCAGTATTTT.

The CDR3 loop reads CASMEGETQYF. DNA for the CDR3: TGTGCCAGCATGGAGGGTGAGACCCAGTACTTC. V and J are TRBV2 and TRBJ2-5; D possibly corresponds to TRBD2 (6 bases). Germline V lookup: CDR1 SNHLY, CDR2 FYNNEI. V lost 7 bases, J lost 5 bases, and 8 bases lay in between. The CDR3 spans 11 residues.

The chain carries TRBV7-8 and TRBJ2-7; tentative D call: TRBD1 (6 bases). The germline V and J ends were trimmed by 2 bases and 4 bases, with 12 bases remaining between them. CDR1 and CDR2 (germline): SGHVS, FQNEAQ. The CDR3 is 14 amino acids. The CDR3 DNA sequence: TGTGCCAGCAGCTTAACCGGGACAAGTTACGAGCAGTACTTC. As protein: CASSLTGTSYEQYF.

V usage is TRBV4-2 and J usage is TRBJ2-5; TRBD2 matches at 14 bases. The CDR3 sequence is 20 residues long. CDR1 and CDR2 (germline): LGHNA, YNFKEQ. Unmatched junction bases numbered 14, after V lost 1 base and J lost 4 bases. The CDR3: CASSQGWGLAGAPLAETQYF. The DNA of the CDR3 is TGTGCCAGCAGCCAAGGGTGGGGACTAGCGGGAGCGCCATTGGCAGAGACCCAGTACTTC.

V gene TRBV11-2 combines with J gene TRBJ2-1, with 12 nucleotides matching TRBD2. V was clipped by 7 bases and J by 2 bases; unmatched bases: 6. The CDR3 contains 16 residues. The V gene's germline CDR1 is SGHAT and CDR2 FQNNGV. The CDR3, as DNA: TGTGCCAGCACCGACTCTAGCGGGGGGGCCTACAATGAGCAGTTCTTC. Translation gives CASTDSSGGAYNEQFF.

The count of this clone is one. Sequence at one end of the junction differs from germline and may be a read error. The rearrangement links TRBV10-3 to TRBJ1-2, with unresolved D. Germline assignment: CDR1 ENHRY and CDR2 SYGVKD. The CDR3 length is 13 residues. The CDR3 loop is CVISTVTNYGYTF. CDR3 nucleotide sequence: TGTGTCATCAGTACAGTCACTAACTATGGCTACACCTTC.

This clone appeared a single time. The genes are TRBV6-2 or TRBV6-3 and TRBJ2-3; D unresolved. The germline CDR1 and CDR2 sequences are MNHEY and SVGEGT. Trimming removed 0 bases from V and 2 bases from J, with 12 bases in between. This CDR3 contains 16 residues. The CDR3 loop is CASSYSMDSFTDTQYF. The CDR3 nucleotides read TGTGCCAGCAGTTACTCGATGGATAGCTTCACAGATACGCAGTATTTT.

The chain recombines TRBV24-1 with TRBJ2-5, with D uncertain. CDR3 size: 14 residues. Trimming left V 0 bases short and J 1 base short, with 5 bases between. The germline gives CDR1 KGHDR, CDR2 SFDVKD. For the CDR3, the DNA is TGTGCCACCAGTGATTTGAACAGCCAAGAGACCCAGTACTTC. Translation gives CATSDLNSQETQYF.

This chain uses TRBV3-1 (or the pseudogene TRBV3-2) with TRBJ2-5, with 9 bases aligning to TRBD1. CDR1 LGHDT and CDR2 YNNKEL come from the germline V gene (reference sequence). The CDR3 extends over 15 amino acids. V was pared by 5 bases and J by 9 bases, with 13 bases of the junction left unmatched. CDR3 sequence reads: CASSVGQGRIGAQYF. For the CDR3, the DNA is TGTGCCAGCAGCGTCGGACAGGGGCGCATCGGGGCCCAGTACTTC.

This rearrangement joins TRBV18 to TRBJ2-3; D not certain. The germline CDR1 and CDR2 sequences are KGHSH and LQKENI. The CDR3 loop spans 12 amino acids. V gave up 3 bases and J gave up 3 bases, with 4 bases separating them. The DNA of the CDR3 is TGTGCCAGCTCACCTACAACAGATACGCAGTATTTT. Protein product: CASSPTTDTQYF.

A few counts support this clone. The rearrangement uses TRBV5-4 and TRBJ2-7, with TRBD2 identical over 8 bases. Trimming removed 3 bases from V and 2 bases from J; junction bases left unmatched: 10. The CDR3 loop spans 16 amino acids. Germline CDR1 is SGHNT and CDR2 is YYREEE (reference sequence). CDR3 sequence (DNA): TGTGCCAGCAGCTCCACGGGGGGGCGCCAGGCCTACGAGCAGTACTTC. Amino acid sequence: CASSSTGGRQAYEQYF.

The chain is built from TRBV7-2 and TRBJ1-5; maybe TRBD1 (6 bases). Germline lookup yields CDR1 SGHTA and CDR2 FQGNSA. V lost 10 bases, J lost 5 bases, and 15 bases lay in between. CDR3 length: 13 amino acids. The CDR3 DNA reads as TGTGCCACAGGGTCAGGGGTGGATCAGCCCCAGCATTTT. Amino acids: CATGSGVDQPQHF. The whole variable domain, remainder taken from reference TRBV7-2 and TRBJ1-5, is GAGVSQSPSNKVTEKGKDVELRCDPISGHTALYWYRQSLGQGLEFLIYFQGNSAPDKSGLPSDRFSAERTGGSVSTLTIQRTQQEDSAVYLCATGSGVDQPQHFGDGTRLSIL.

The J gene is TRBJ1-6, the V gene TRBV28; 7 bases map to TRBD1. The CDR3 totals 15 residues. With 3 bases clipped from V and 8 bases from J, the junction kept 7 bases outside the gene matches. Per the germline V gene, CDR1 is MDHEN and CDR2 is SYDVKM. CDR3 loop: CASSFGGGIDSPLHF. The CDR3 DNA reads as TGTGCCAGCAGTTTCGGAGGGGGCATTGATTCACCCCTCCACTTT.

V and J are TRBV19 and TRBJ2-3; tentatively, D is TRBD1 (5 bases). V was trimmed by 4 bases and J by 8 bases, leaving 10 bases between them. The CDR3 is 12 amino acids. CDR1 is LNHDA and CDR2 is SQIVND in the germline V gene (reference sequence). The CDR3 region is CASSKPQGTQYF. DNA for the CDR3: TGTGCCAGTAGTAAACCGCAGGGTACGCAGTATTTT.

This clone was observed once. The chain links TRBV12-3 or TRBV12-4 to TRBJ2-3; 8 positions agree with TRBD1. V dropped 8 bases and J dropped 6; count of bases not matched to a gene: 4. This CDR3 is 12 amino acids long. The CDR3: CASHWTGDTQYF. Written as DNA, the CDR3 is TGTGCCAGCCACTGGACAGGGGATACGCAGTATTTT.

The V call is TRBV6-2 or TRBV6-3, the J call TRBJ1-4, with a weak D call TRBD1 (5 bases). The CDR3 is made up of 15 amino acids. Germline V gene lookup returns CDR1 MNHEY and CDR2 SVGEGT. Trimming removed 4 bases from V and 3 bases from J, with 12 bases in between. DNA of the CDR3: TGTGCCAGCAGTTTAATGGGGCGAGCTAATGAAAAACTGTTTTTT. This translates into CASSLMGRANEKLFF.

This chain links TRBV9 with TRBJ1-2; 8 bases align to TRBD1. Germline CDR1 is SGDLS and CDR2 is YYNGEE. The CDR3 covers 13 residues. J was trimmed by 6 bases and V by 5 bases; bases with no gene match: 6. The CDR3, as DNA: TGTGCCAGCAGTCGGACAGGGAGGAATGGCTACACCTTC. As protein: CASSRTGRNGYTF.

This rearrangement joins TRBV19 to TRBJ2-1; the D is unclear. The CDR3 is made up of 13 amino acids. CDR1 LNHDA and CDR2 SQIVND come from the germline V gene (reference sequence). V was trimmed by 2 bases and J by 8 bases, leaving 10 bases between them. The CDR3 bases are TGTGCCAGTAGTATACCCCCCTCGGATGAGCAGTTCTTC. Translation gives CASSIPPSDEQFF.

Turning to this clone: Because it lacks the conserved phenylalanine or tryptophan at the end, this CDR3 is likely a read error. No DNA is shown, since the ends of the CDR3 on it are uncertain; the CDR3 is the one TCRdb lists. The V gene is TRBV20-1, the J gene TRBJ2-7; no check of the table's D call, TRBD2, against the DNA was made. CDR1 and CDR2 (germline): DFQATT, SNEGSKA (reference sequence). Termini included, the CDR3 measures 10 amino acids. CDR3 residues: CSAERTSGGP.

There are a few counts of this clone. This chain uses TRBV19 with TRBJ2-7, with TRBD1 matching over 11 bases. CDR3 length: 13 residues. The trim removed 11 bases at V and 3 bases at J, leaving 6 bases unmatched. Germline V CDR1 and CDR2: LNHDA, SQIVND (reference sequence). DNA for the CDR3: TGTGCCGCGGGGACAGGGGGTTTCTACGAGCAGTACTTC. Its protein product is CAAGTGGFYEQYF.

The V call is TRBV5-1, the J call TRBJ2-7; 10 bases align to TRBD1. The CDR3 sequence is 16 residues long. V trimming: 3 bases; J trimming: 2 bases; junction bases outside the gene matches: 8. In germline, CDR1 is SGHRS, CDR2 YFSETQ. The CDR3 loop reads CASSSRGGTGAYEQYF. The CDR3, as DNA: TGCGCCAGCAGCTCGAGGGGTGGGACAGGGGCCTACGAGCAGTACTTC.

The chain uses TRBV6-2 or TRBV6-3 and TRBJ2-7, with D possibly TRBD1 on 6 matching bases. Trimming took off 4 bases at V and 1 base at J, with 14 bases between the two ends. From germline, CDR1 is MNHEY and CDR2 SVGEGT. The CDR3 has 15 residues. CDR3 DNA sequence: TGTGCCAGCAGTTCGGTTGACAGGAGTTCCTACGAGCAGTACTTC. Protein: CASSSVDRSSYEQYF.

This clone was seen just once. CDR3 amino acids: CASSLEAGRQPQHF. The CDR3 DNA follows: TGTGCCAGCAGCTTAGAGGCAGGCCGGCAGCCCCAGCATTTT. V and J are TRBV11-2 and TRBJ1-5; no firm D call. The CDR3 has 14 residues. Germline CDR1 and CDR2: SGHAT and FQNNGV. V lost 0 bases and J lost 7, with 10 bases in between.

The chain links TRBV7-3 to TRBJ2-1, with unresolved D. V was cut by 8 bases and J by 0 bases, with 5 bases left in between. Per the germline V gene, CDR1 is SGHTA and CDR2 is FQGTGA. CDR3 length: 12 residues. As DNA, the CDR3 is TGTGCCAGCGGCAGCTCCTACAATGAGCAGTTCTTC. This codes for CASGSSYNEQFF. Full variable domain (missing parts from reference TRBV7-3 and TRBJ2-1): GAGVSQTPSNKVTEKGKYVELRCDPISGHTALYWYRQSLGQGPEFLIYFQGTGAADDSGLPNDRFFAVRPEGSVSTLKIQRTERGDSAVYLCASGSSYNEQFFGPGTRLTVL.

V and J are TRBV27 and TRBJ1-6, with D possibly matching TRBD1 (5 bases). V was shortened by 2 bases and J by 6 bases, with 8 bases between the two germline ends. CDR1 is MNHEY and CDR2 is SMNVEV in the germline V gene (reference sequence). The CDR3 spans 14 residues. CDR3 sequence: CASSLTGRNSPLHF. The CDR3 DNA reads as TGTGCCAGCAGTTTAACAGGTCGTAATTCACCCCTCCACTTT.

The J gene is TRBJ2-7, the V gene TRBV20-1; D gene uncertain. Germline CDR1 is DFQATT and CDR2 is SNEGSKA (reference sequence). The CDR3 runs to 11 residues. Trimming took 3 bases from V and 2 from J, leaving 5 bases between them. The CDR3 DNA reads as TGCAGTGCTAGTCTAGCCTACGAGCAGTACTTC. This sequence encodes CSASLAYEQYF.

This chain connects TRBV6-5 to TRBJ1-1; D possibly corresponds to TRBD1 (5 bases). From germline, CDR1 is MNHEY and CDR2 SVGAGI. Trimming cost V 8 bases and J 6 bases, with 16 bases left between them. The CDR3 has 13 residues. The CDR3 spells CASCSAGLAEAFF. CDR3 nucleotides: TGTGCCAGCTGTTCTGCAGGGTTGGCTGAAGCTTTCTTT.